This is a list of T cell receptor beta chains from one sample in a study of T cells in Graves' hyperthyroidism and ophthalmopathy. Using its own MiXCR run on the multiplex PCR reads, TCRdb lists one record per CDR3 protein. The sample consists of 550,000 to 700,000 distinct CDR3 sequences, about 15% of them appearing once. The sequencing sample was made of blood. Receptor source: a woman between 40 and 50 years old with Graves' ophthalmopathy. Each CDR3 is given with its conserved first and last residue. D genes are given only for firm matches. Clone size appears in some rows only: once, few, many, or a class for an expanded clone.

abundance	len	d_gene	j_gene	v_gene	CDR3nt	CDR3aa
.	15	.	TRBJ1-5	TRBV3-1	TGTGCCAGCAGCCAAGATGGCAGGGCGGATCAGCCCCAGCATTTT	CASSQDGRADQPQHF
many	13	.	TRBJ2-7	TRBV29-1	TGCAGCGTCAAATGGCCGAGCTCCTACGAGCAGTACTTC	CSVKWPSSYEQYF
many	13	TRBD1	TRBJ1-6	TRBV15	TGTGCCACCAGCAAGGACAGGGATTCACCCCTCCACTTT	CATSKDRDSPLHF
many	18	TRBD2	TRBJ2-5	TRBV11-2	TGTGCCAGCAGCCTAACCCGGGATAGCGGGAGGGCCGGGAAGACCCAGTACTTC	CASSLTRDSGRAGKTQYF
few	15	.	TRBJ1-1	TRBV7-9	TGTGCCAGCAGCTTAGCGGGGCGTGGGAACACTGAAGCTTTCTTT	CASSLAGRGNTEAFF
many	14	.	TRBJ2-7	TRBV27	TGTGCCAGCAGTTCCCCCGGACTCCCCTACGAGCAGTACTTC	CASSSPGLPYEQYF
.	15	TRBD1	TRBJ1-5	TRBV5-1	TGCGCCAGCAGCTTGAGTGGACAGGGGAATCAGCCCCAGCATTTT	CASSLSGQGNQPQHF
many	14	TRBD2	TRBJ2-7	TRBV7-2	TGTGCCAGCAGAACCGAGGGCGGGAGATACGAGCAGTACTTC	CASRTEGGRYEQYF
many	12	.	TRBJ2-7	TRBV30	TGTGCCTGGACAGTCGACGCCGGGACTCAGTACTTC	CAWTVDAGTQYF
.	16	.	TRBJ2-6	TRBV5-1	TGCGCCAGCAGCTTGGCCGGGGGCTCTGGGGCCAACGTCCTGACTTTC	CASSLAGGSGANVLTF
many	13	.	TRBJ2-7	TRBV7-2	TGTGCCAGCAGCTTGCACGGGAACTACGAGCAGTACTTC	CASSLHGNYEQYF
many	11	TRBD1	TRBJ1-2	TRBV15	TGTGCCACCAGCCGACAGGGTGGCTACACCTTC	CATSRQGGYTF
.	14	.	TRBJ2-7	TRBV28	TGTGCCAGCCTATCTCGGAAAAGGGCCTACGAGCAGTACTTC	CASLSRKRAYEQYF
few	13	TRBD2	TRBJ2-7	TRBV20-1	TGCAGTGCTACCTACGCTAGCGGCTACGAGCAGTACTTC	CSATYASGYEQYF
many	15	.	TRBJ2-2	TRBV28	TGTGCCAGCAGTTCTTGGGGGCGCAGTACCGGGGAGCTGTTTTTT	CASSSWGRSTGELFF
many	15	TRBD1	TRBJ2-7	TRBV6-5	TGTGCCAGCAGTTACAGTGGGACAGGGGTAAGCGAGCAGTACTTC	CASSYSGTGVSEQYF
few	13	.	TRBJ2-5	TRBV20-1	TGCAGTGCTAGACTCCTACCAGGGGAGACCCAGTACTTC	CSARLLPGETQYF
few	16	.	TRBJ2-2	TRBV4-2	TGTGCCAGCAGCCAAGAGGTTATTATTGGGACCGGGGAGCTGTTTTTT	CASSQEVIIGTGELFF
many	17	.	TRBJ2-2	TRBV28	TGTGCCAGCAGCCCGATACCTGGGAGGGGGGACACCGGGGAGCTGTTTTTT	CASSPIPGRGDTGELFF
.	15	TRBD1	TRBJ2-7	TRBV19	TGTGCCAGTAGGAAACAGACAGGGAGCTCCTACGAGCAGTACTTC	CASRKQTGSSYEQYF
many	13	.	TRBJ2-2	TRBV29-1	TGCAGCGTTGGGGCAGGGTGGACCGGGGAGCTGTTTTTT	CSVGAGWTGELFF
many	15	.	TRBJ1-1	TRBV6-2/TRBV6-3	TGTGCCAGCAGTTACCCGCGAGGGGCGGCCACTGAAGCTTTCTTT	CASSYPRGAATEAFF
many	14	TRBD1	TRBJ1-1	TRBV5-1	TGCGCCAGCAGCGAACAGGGGGAGCCGACTGAAGCTTTCTTT	CASSEQGEPTEAFF
many	14	TRBD1	TRBJ2-7	TRBV12-3/TRBV12-4	TGTGCCAGCATACCAGGGACAGGGGTATGGGAGCAGTACTTC	CASIPGTGVWEQYF
many	14	.	TRBJ1-1	TRBV4-2	TGTGCCAGCAGCCAAGCGGGGGGCGCGACTGAAGCTTTCTTT	CASSQAGGATEAFF
.	19	.	TRBJ2-5	TRBV12-3/TRBV12-4	TGTGCCAGCGATGCTCGTACAGGGAATCTCCTGGGATTCCAAGAGACCCAGTACTTC	CASDARTGNLLGFQETQYF
many	15	.	TRBJ1-2	TRBV15	TGTGCCACCAGCGGAGGGACTAGGACTAACTATGGCTACACCTTC	CATSGGTRTNYGYTF
many	12	.	TRBJ2-7	TRBV20-1	TGCAGTGCTAGGCCACAGGGCCACGAGCAGTACTTC	CSARPQGHEQYF
many	15	.	TRBJ2-5	TRBV20-1	TGCAGTGCTAGAGATGGCGGCTACTACCAAGAGACCCAGTACTTC	CSARDGGYYQETQYF